The 25 T cell receptor beta chains below were found in one sample sequenced in a study of beta chain features in type 1 diabetes. Investigators reverse transcribed all isolated RNA, so they sequenced expressed TCRB transcripts. Generated by immunoSEQ multiplex PCR, the TCRdb table keeps only in-frame clones and is missing some. The sample carries 640,000 or so clones, roughly 13% recorded once. For these receptors, no antigen is known. The study's findings and limits: Type 1 diabetes patients had TCRB CDR3s that were shorter (moderately but significantly so) in all four CD4+ subsets.

Sequencing was done on a sample of naive CD4+ T cells from blood. These receptors all come from a man younger than 35 with type 1 diabetes.

This clone has a handful of counts. The rearrangement joins TRBV9 to TRBJ1-2; perhaps TRBD1 as D (6 bases). The CDR3 totals 15 residues. V was trimmed by 0 bases and J by 4 bases, leaving 13 bases between them. Germline CDR1 and CDR2: SGDLS and YYNGEE. The CDR3 DNA is TGTGCCAGCAGCGTAGTAGAGGGGGAGACCTATGGCTACACCTTC. It specifies CASSVVEGETYGYTF.

A few counts support this clone. CDR3 DNA: TGTGCCAGCAGCCGCCGGGACAACTATGGCTACACCTTC. Translating it yields CASSRRDNYGYTF. This chain links TRBV7-9 with TRBJ1-2, with TRBD1 as a possible D gene (5 bases). V lost 5 bases, J lost 2 bases, and 9 bases lay in between. Germline V lookup: CDR1 SEHNR, CDR2 FQNEAQ (reference sequence). This CDR3 is built from 13 residues.

The rearrangement uses TRBV30 and TRBJ2-7, with D tentatively TRBD1 (6 bases). Germline-derived CDR1 and CDR2 are GTSNPN and SVGIG (reference sequence). The CDR3 runs to 14 residues. Between the trimmed V and J ends, which lost 4 bases and 0 bases, there was a span of 13 bases. DNA for the CDR3: TGTGCCTGGAATCCGGACAGATACTCCTACGAGCAGTACTTC. This codes for CAWNPDRYSYEQYF.

The V call is TRBV18, the J call TRBJ2-6; D gene uncertain. The CDR3 sequence is 15 residues long. CDR1 and CDR2 (germline): KGHSH, LQKENI. V lost 5 bases, J lost 0 bases, and 8 bases lay in between. The CDR3 loop reads CASSIQNSGANVLTF. The CDR3 bases are TGTGCCAGCTCAATACAGAACTCTGGGGCCAACGTCCTGACTTTC.

This clone was seen a few times. Other DNA sequences from this sample encode an identical CDR3 as well. This sequence joins TRBV5-1 and TRBJ2-1; 12 bases match TRBD1. V shed 4 bases and J 8 bases; nucleotides not matched to a gene: 7. CDR3 length: 15 residues. Germline CDR1 reads SGHRS; CDR2 reads YFSETQ. CDR3 residues: CASSLGQGAVDEQFF. The CDR3 bases are TGCGCCAGCAGCCTGGGACAGGGGGCAGTGGATGAGCAGTTCTTC. The whole variable domain, remainder taken from reference TRBV5-1 and TRBJ2-1, is KAGVTQTPRYLIKTRGQQVTLSCSPISGHRSVSWYQQTPGQGLQFLFEYFSETQRNKGNFPGRFSGRQFSNSRSEMNVSTLELGDSALYLCASSLGQGAVDEQFFGPGTRLTVL.

This clone was seen only a few times. This rearrangement joins TRBV28 to TRBJ2-7; TRBD1 matches 11 bases. Trimming cost V 5 bases and J 4 bases; bases outside gene matches: 4. CDR1 and CDR2 (germline): MDHEN, SYDVKM. The CDR3 is 14 residues long. The CDR3 protein is CASSPGQGAYEQYF. CDR3 coding DNA: TGTGCCAGCAGTCCCGGACAGGGGGCGTACGAGCAGTACTTC. Full variable domain (rest looked up from reference TRBV28 and TRBJ2-7): DVKVTQSSRYLVKRTGEKVFLECVQDMDHENMFWYRQDPGLGLRLIYFSYDVKMKEKGDIPEGYSVSREKKERFSLILESASTNQTSMYLCASSPGQGAYEQYFGPGTRLTVT.

The sample holds a few counts of this clone. The same CDR3 can be traced to other DNA sequences in this sample. The CDR3 DNA is TGTGCCAGCTCACCCAGGACAGGGGCCTACAATGAGCAGTTCTTC. It translates to CASSPRTGAYNEQFF. V usage is TRBV18 and J usage is TRBJ2-1, with TRBD1 matching over 9 bases. The CDR3 loop spans 15 amino acids. The germline CDR1 and CDR2 sequences are KGHSH and LQKENI. V lost 3 bases to trimming and J lost 2 bases; unmatched junction nucleotides: 2.

The table lists this clone with a few counts. The chain has TRBV18 and TRBJ2-3, with D possibly TRBD1 on 5 matching bases. Per germline, CDR1 KGHSH and CDR2 LQKENI. CDR3 length equals 12 residues. V shed 2 bases and J shed 7 bases, with 7 bases lying between them. The CDR3: CASSPAGNTQYF. CDR3 coding DNA: TGTGCCAGCTCACCAGCAGGGAATACGCAGTATTTT.

CDR3 region: CASSSGTGNYGYTF. The CDR3 coding sequence is TGCGCCAGCAGCTCGGGGACAGGAAACTATGGCTACACCTTC. The chain couples TRBV5-1 to TRBJ1-2, with 8 bases fitting TRBD1. This CDR3 region has 14 residues. Germline V gives CDR1 SGHRS, CDR2 YFSETQ. Unmatched junction bases numbered 3, after V lost 3 bases and J lost 2 bases.

This clone was seen a few times. This chain links TRBV19 with TRBJ2-5, with TRBD1 identical over 7 bases. Per the germline V gene, CDR1 is LNHDA and CDR2 is SQIVND (reference sequence). The CDR3 extends over 16 amino acids. Unmatched junction bases numbered 14, after V lost 6 bases and J lost 4 bases. CDR3 sequence (DNA): TGTGCCAGTAGCGGAATTCTGCAGGGGGATGGAGAGACCCAGTACTTC. Protein product: CASSGILQGDGETQYF.

This clone was observed a few times. The chain employs TRBV19 and TRBJ2-7; no clear D gene. The ends were cut back, 4 bases at V and 2 bases at J, with 9 bases in the middle. CDR1 and CDR2 from the germline V gene are LNHDA and SQIVND (reference sequence). The CDR3 contains 13 residues. This CDR3 reads CASSTETPYEQYF. Here the CDR3 DNA reads TGTGCCAGTAGTACCGAAACCCCCTACGAGCAGTACTTC.

This CDR3 reads CASSSATGREQYF. In DNA, the CDR3 is TGCGCCAGCAGCTCCGCCACAGGCAGGGAGCAGTACTTC. The chain has TRBV5-1 and TRBJ2-7, with D possibly TRBD1 on 5 matching bases. The length of the CDR3 is 13 residues. Trimming cost V 3 bases and J 7 bases, with 14 bases left between them. The germline V gene has CDR1 SGHRS and CDR2 YFSETQ. Combining the CDR3 with reference TRBV5-1 and TRBJ2-7 gives the whole variable domain KAGVTQTPRYLIKTRGQQVTLSCSPISGHRSVSWYQQTPGQGLQFLFEYFSETQRNKGNFPGRFSGRQFSNSRSEMNVSTLELGDSALYLCASSSATGREQYFGPGTRLTVT.

The chain carries TRBV2 and TRBJ2-3, with 15 bases fitting TRBD2. With V trimmed by 5 bases and J by 6 bases, 9 bases remained unmatched. This CDR3 comprises 17 residues. In germline, CDR1 is SNHLY, CDR2 FYNNEI. Written as DNA, the CDR3 is TGTGCCAGCAGTCCCCGGACTAGCGGGGGGGCCGGGGATACGCAGTATTTT. This encodes CASSPRTSGGAGDTQYF.

In its sample, this clone was seen a few times. The sample carries other DNA sequences with the same CDR3. V and J are TRBV5-6 and TRBJ2-7; no definite D call. Trimming took off 0 bases at V and 4 bases at J, with 5 bases between the two ends. The CDR3 extends over 12 amino acids. Germline V CDR1 and CDR2: SGHDT, YYEEEE. The CDR3 DNA is TGTGCCAGCAGCTTGGAGCCATACGAGCAGTACTTC. Translated: CASSLEPYEQYF.

A word on this clone: This CDR3 is also generated by other DNA sequences in the sample. This rearrangement joins TRBV7-2 to TRBJ2-1; 8 bases are shared with TRBD2. Trimming at V came to 5 bases and at J to 3 bases, leaving 6 bases not matched to a gene. The CDR3 runs 15 residues. From germline, CDR1 is SGHTA and CDR2 FQGNSA. CDR3 DNA: TGTGCCAGCAGCCCCACCAGCGGGGGCTACAATGAGCAGTTCTTC. This encodes CASSPTSGGYNEQFF.

A single count supports this clone. The chain uses TRBV11-3 and TRBJ2-5; 13 nucleotides line up with TRBD2. This CDR3 is 18 amino acids long. V was pared by 6 bases and J by 3 bases, with 13 bases of the junction left unmatched. Germline V gene lookup returns CDR1 SGHNT and CDR2 YENEEA. CDR3 amino acids: CASSPRLAGGSIEETQYF. As DNA, the CDR3 is TGTGCCAGCAGTCCACGACTAGCGGGGGGTTCGATCGAAGAGACCCAGTACTTC.

This clone was picked up a small number of times. This chain joins TRBV4-1 and TRBJ2-7, with D perhaps TRBD2 (5 bases). The CDR3 is 13 amino acids. CDR1 and CDR2 from the germline V gene are MGHRA and YSYEKL. V was shortened by 0 bases and J by 7 bases, with 10 bases between the two germline ends. CDR3 residues: CASSQERSGEQYF. CDR3 DNA sequence: TGCGCCAGCAGCCAAGAACGTTCGGGAGAGCAGTACTTC.

V is TRBV2 and J is TRBJ2-7; D uncertain. The V end was cut by 8 bases, the J end by 6 bases, with 20 bases between. The CDR3 covers 14 residues. In germline, CDR1 is SNHLY, CDR2 FYNNEI. This CDR3 is CASGEWLEASEQYF. The CDR3 DNA reads TGTGCCAGCGGAGAGTGGCTAGAGGCTAGCGAGCAGTACTTC.

The chain employs TRBV30 and TRBJ1-2, with D hard to call. CDR1 and CDR2 from the germline V gene are GTSNPN and SVGIG (reference sequence). The germline V and J ends were trimmed by 4 bases and 7 bases, with 19 bases remaining between them. The CDR3 is 14 residues long. CDR3 in amino acids: CAWIPQAQASGYTF. For the CDR3, the DNA is TGTGCCTGGATCCCCCAGGCCCAGGCTAGTGGCTACACCTTC.

The CDR3 DNA reads as TGTGCCAGCAGTACCGTGAGGGGGCCAGTCGGGGATGAGCAGTTCTTC. Encoded protein: CASSTVRGPVGDEQFF. The V and J genes are TRBV27 and TRBJ2-1; TRBD1 matches at 7 bases. Germline V CDR1 and CDR2: MNHEY, SMNVEV (reference sequence). CDR3 length: 16 amino acids. J gave up 8 bases and V 5 bases, and 15 bases lay outside the gene matches.

This clone was observed a handful of times. CDR3 protein: CASSRADLNTEAFF. CDR3 nucleotides: TGCGCCAGCAGCCGCGCGGATTTGAACACTGAAGCTTTCTTT. V and J are TRBV5-1 and TRBJ1-1; no reliable D call. The CDR3 consists of 14 residues. V was pared by 4 bases and J by 0 bases, with 10 bases between. CDR1 SGHRS and CDR2 YFSETQ come from the germline V gene.

A few counts support this clone. The chain links TRBV19 to TRBJ2-1, with 8 bases that match TRBD2. Germline lookup yields CDR1 LNHDA and CDR2 SQIVND (reference sequence). This CDR3 is built from 16 residues. The J segment lost 2 bases and the V segment lost 4 bases, leaving 7 bases of the junction unmatched. CDR3 loop: CASSTRRGLAYNEQFF. CDR3 bases: TGTGCCAGTAGTACCCGGCGGGGACTAGCCTACAATGAGCAGTTCTTC.

This clone was observed a few times. CDR3 sequence (DNA): TGCGCCAGCAGCCACTCCTGGGAGGGCATTGGTGAAGCTTTCTTT. The encoded protein is CASSHSWEGIGEAFF. The chain combines TRBV23-1 with TRBJ1-1; D gene ambiguous. TRBV23-1 is designated an ORF whose function remains uncertain. V dropped 6 bases and J dropped 7 bases, with 21 bases sitting between them. The CDR3 totals 15 residues.

This clone was seen more than once but under ten times. Written as DNA, the CDR3 is TGTGCCAGCAGCCCCCGGGGGGGACCCTCCTACGAGCAGTACTTC. It codes for CASSPRGGPSYEQYF. The V call is TRBV28, the J call TRBJ2-7; 8 bases align to TRBD2. This CDR3 is 15 amino acids long. V lost 6 bases, J lost 0 bases, and 7 bases stayed unmatched. In germline, CDR1 is MDHEN, CDR2 SYDVKM.

This clone occurred a few times. This chain connects TRBV29-1 to TRBJ1-4; D may be TRBD1 (6 bases). Trimming removed 4 bases at V and 2 bases at J, with 11 bases between. CDR3 length equals 14 residues. Germline lookup yields CDR1 SQVTM and CDR2 ANQGSEA. CDR3 residues: CSVASTGTNEKLFF. The DNA for the CDR3 is TGCAGCGTTGCCAGCACAGGGACTAATGAAAAACTGTTTTTT.